The 14 T cell receptor beta chains reported below all come from one sample, sequenced in a study of blood T cell repertoires in COVID-19. Profiling relied on immunoSEQ multiplex PCR, and the TCRdb table lists in-frame clones only, not all of them. The repertoire holds roughly 180,000 clones, with about 85% as singletons. Sequencing was performed on peripheral blood. The receptors originated from a man between 60 and 75 years old who had recovered from COVID-19.

This chain uses TRBV5-1 with TRBJ1-2; the D is unclear. Per germline, CDR1 SGHRS and CDR2 YFSETQ. There are 15 residues in the CDR3. Trimming removed 0 bases at V and 4 bases at J, with 13 bases between. CDR3 sequence: CASSLDGSESYGYTF. The DNA of the CDR3 is TGCGCCAGCAGCTTGGATGGCAGCGAAAGCTATGGCTACACCTTC. Variable domain in full (rest from reference TRBV5-1 and TRBJ1-2): KAGVTQTPRYLIKTRGQQVTLSCSPISGHRSVSWYQQTPGQGLQFLFEYFSETQRNKGNFPGRFSGRQFSNSRSEMNVSTLELGDSALYLCASSLDGSESYGYTFGSGTRLTVV.

In regard to this clone: A read error may produce the germline difference seen at one junction end. This sequence joins TRBV7-7 and TRBJ1-4; D is ambiguous. Germline-derived CDR1 and CDR2 are SSHAT and FNYEAQ (reference sequence). There are 15 residues in the CDR3. CDR3 region: CASSKGSGSGEKLFF. CDR3 nucleotide sequence: TGTGCTAGCAGCAAAGGCTCGGGTAGTGGTGAAAAACTGTTTTTT.

The chain uses TRBV5-1 and TRBJ1-5; TRBD1 might be the D (5 bases). V lost 0 bases and J 3 bases, leaving 10 bases between the germline ends. The CDR3 length is 15 residues. Germline V lookup: CDR1 SGHRS, CDR2 YFSETQ. This CDR3 reads CASSLAGKANQPQHF. In nucleotides, the CDR3 is TGCGCCAGCAGCTTGGCAGGGAAAGCCAATCAGCCCCAGCATTTT. The complete variable domain, with remaining parts taken from reference TRBV5-1 and TRBJ1-5, reads KAGVTQTPRYLIKTRGQQVTLSCSPISGHRSVSWYQQTPGQGLQFLFEYFSETQRNKGNFPGRFSGRQFSNSRSEMNVSTLELGDSALYLCASSLAGKANQPQHFGDGTRLSIL.

A remark on this clone: The sample has other DNA sequences that encode this CDR3 too. The chain is built from TRBV18 and TRBJ1-1; 9 bases map to TRBD1. V was pared by 2 bases and J by 4 bases, with 2 bases of the junction left unmatched. This CDR3 has 14 residues. CDR1 KGHSH and CDR2 LQKENI come from the germline V gene. The CDR3 sequence: CASSPRTGVTEAFF. CDR3 coding DNA: TGTGCCAGCTCACCAAGGACAGGGGTCACTGAAGCTTTCTTT.

This chain connects TRBV27 to TRBJ2-7; TRBD1 might be the D (6 bases). The CDR3 covers 14 residues. CDR1 is MNHEY and CDR2 is SMNVEV in the germline V gene (reference sequence). Trimming removed 3 bases from V and 6 bases from J, with 15 bases in between. The CDR3 is CASSFTGRTVEQYF. CDR3 nucleotides: TGTGCCAGCAGTTTTACGGGACGGACAGTCGAGCAGTACTTC.

The genes are TRBV6-1 and TRBJ2-6; TRBD1 matches at 9 bases. The CDR3 consists of 20 residues. V was clipped by 5 bases and J by 0 bases; unmatched bases: 14. CDR1 and CDR2 (germline): MNHNS, SASEGT. Here the CDR3 reads CASSKGLQGATSSGANVLTF. The DNA of the CDR3 is TGTGCCAGCAGTAAAGGCTTACAGGGGGCAACCTCCTCTGGGGCCAACGTCCTGACTTTC.

This rearrangement joins TRBV11-2 to TRBJ2-2; TRBD2 matches at 14 bases. Germline CDR1 is SGHAT and CDR2 is FQNNGV. This CDR3 has 18 residues. V lost 5 bases to trimming and J lost 1 base; unmatched junction nucleotides: 6. CDR3 nucleotides: TGTGCCAGCAGCCCCCGACTAGCGGGGGGGGTGAACACCGGGGAGCTGTTTTTT. Residues: CASSPRLAGGVNTGELFF. Full variable domain (rest looked up from reference TRBV11-2 and TRBJ2-2): EAGVAQSPRYKIIEKRQSVAFWCNPISGHATLYWYQQILGQGPKLLIQFQNNGVVDDSQLPKDRFSAERLKGVDSTLKIQPAKLEDSAVYLCASSPRLAGGVNTGELFFGEGSRLTVL.

V usage is TRBV5-1 and J usage is TRBJ2-7; TRBD2 is a possible D gene (5 bases). The CDR3 loop spans 15 amino acids. V was trimmed by 0 bases and J by 3 bases, leaving 13 bases between them. Germline V gene data show CDR1 as SGHRS and CDR2 as YFSETQ. The CDR3 loop is CASSLADKRNYEQYF. CDR3 nucleotides: TGCGCCAGCAGCTTGGCCGATAAGCGGAACTACGAGCAGTACTTC.

The chain employs TRBV7-9 and TRBJ2-5; D perhaps matches TRBD1 (6 bases). Germline assignment: CDR1 SEHNR and CDR2 FQNEAQ (reference sequence). Trimming shortened V by 7 bases and J by 4 bases, and 19 bases separated the two germline ends. The CDR3 totals 15 residues. CDR3 nucleotides: TGTGCCAGCATTTCGGCAGGGGTCCTACCAGAGACCCAGTACTTC. It yields the protein CASISAGVLPETQYF.

This rearrangement joins TRBV5-4 to TRBJ2-1; the D is unclear. The CDR3 consists of 13 residues. The germline V and J ends were trimmed by 0 bases and 6 bases, with 7 bases remaining between them. CDR1 is SGHNT, CDR2 YYREEE, per germline (reference sequence). DNA for the CDR3: TGTGCCAGCAGCTTGGCACTACCCAATGAGCAGTTCTTC. It translates to CASSLALPNEQFF. Drawing the rest from reference TRBV5-4 and TRBJ2-1, the complete variable domain is ETGVTQSPTHLIKTRGQQVTLRCSSQSGHNTVSWYQQALGQGPQFIFQYYREEENGRGNFPPRFSGLQFPNYSSELNVNALELDDSALYLCASSLALPNEQFFGPGTRLTVL.

The V call is TRBV6-5, the J call TRBJ1-2; weak D call: TRBD1 (5 bases). CDR1 is MNHEY, CDR2 SVGAGI, per germline. The CDR3 is made up of 13 amino acids. V was pared by 6 bases and J by 7 bases, with 15 bases between. The CDR3 DNA sequence: TGTGCCAGCAGGGTACAGGTGGGCGTTGGCTACACCTTC. Its protein product is CASRVQVGVGYTF.

This chain joins TRBV7-2 and TRBJ2-2; no clear D gene. The CDR3 runs to 15 residues. V lost 4 bases and J 0 bases, leaving 9 bases between the germline ends. From germline, CDR1 is SGHTA and CDR2 FQGNSA. DNA for the CDR3: TGTGCCAGCAGCTCACTGGGCGCGAACACCGGGGAGCTGTTTTTT. It translates to CASSSLGANTGELFF. The full variable domain, completed using reference TRBV7-2 and TRBJ2-2, is GAGVSQSPSNKVTEKGKDVELRCDPISGHTALYWYRQSLGQGLEFLIYFQGNSAPDKSGLPSDRFSAERTGGSVSTLTIQRTQQEDSAVYLCASSSLGANTGELFFGEGSRLTVL.

The rearrangement uses TRBV6-5 and TRBJ2-7; TRBD2 might be the D (5 bases). V was shortened by 5 bases and J by 3 bases, with 14 bases between the two germline ends. Germline values: CDR1 MNHEY, CDR2 SVGAGI. CDR3 length: 14 residues. The CDR3 coding sequence is TGTGCCAGCAGTCATCAGCGGTTACGCTACGAGCAGTACTTC. Amino acid sequence: CASSHQRLRYEQYF.

This clone was counted a few times. The genes are TRBV29-1 and TRBJ1-5; TRBD1 agrees at 12 bases. J was trimmed by 11 bases and V by 4 bases; bases with no gene match: 9. Germline V lookup: CDR1 SQVTM, CDR2 ANQGSEA. There are 14 residues in the CDR3. The CDR3 DNA reads as TGCAGCGTTGCGGGACAGGGGGCCGGTACGGCCCAGCATTTT. It specifies CSVAGQGAGTAQHF.